The 14 T cell receptor beta chains given below trace back to one sample, sequenced in a study of blood T cell repertoires in COVID-19. The data were produced by immunoSEQ multiplex PCR, yet TCRdb's version contains in-frame clones alone and is incomplete. The data hold roughly 150,000 clones, with 76% observed a single time. Specimen: peripheral blood. The receptors here all came from a woman over 75 with acute or convalescent COVID-19.

The chain carries TRBV2 and TRBJ1-1, with 7 positions matching TRBD1. Germline-derived CDR1 and CDR2 are SNHLY and FYNNEI. Losses at the gene ends were 3 bases for V and 1 base for J; bases not matched to a gene: 8. This CDR3 contains 16 residues. In DNA, the CDR3 is TGTGCCAGCAGTGATTCTTGGGGACAGACGAACACTGAAGCTTTCTTT. It is translated as CASSDSWGQTNTEAFF.

This clone has just a few counts. V is TRBV18 and J is TRBJ1-5, with D possibly matching TRBD1 (6 bases). Per germline, CDR1 KGHSH and CDR2 LQKENI. The ends were cut back, 2 bases at V and 2 bases at J, with 13 bases in the middle. The CDR3 runs 16 residues. The CDR3 here is CASSPFSGHGNQPQHF. The CDR3 DNA is TGTGCCAGCTCACCATTTTCGGGACACGGCAATCAGCCCCAGCATTTT.

The chain carries TRBV5-1 and TRBJ1-3; D uncertain. Per germline, CDR1 SGHRS and CDR2 YFSETQ. V was pared by 2 bases and J by 0 bases, with 15 bases between. This CDR3 comprises 17 residues. The CDR3 DNA reads TGCGCCAGCAGCTTATTTGGAGGACCGAACTCTGGAAACACCATATATTTT. Protein product: CASSLFGGPNSGNTIYF.

This sequence joins TRBV6-5 and TRBJ1-3; 9 bases align to TRBD1. The V segment lost 0 bases and the J segment 5 bases; nucleotides outside the gene matches: 2. Germline values: CDR1 MNHEY, CDR2 SVGAGI. This CDR3 spans 15 amino acids. The CDR3 nucleotides are TGTGCCAGCAGTTACTCGGGACAGGGCCGAAACACCATATATTTT. Residues: CASSYSGQGRNTIYF.

V gene TRBV5-6 combines with J gene TRBJ2-7; D may be TRBD1 (7 bases). Trimming cost V 0 bases and J 2 bases, with 15 bases left between them. From germline, CDR1 is SGHDT and CDR2 YYEEEE. The CDR3 has 16 residues. CDR3 protein: CASSLGGRDSTYEQYF. DNA of the CDR3: TGTGCCAGCAGCTTGGGGGGGCGGGACAGTACCTACGAGCAGTACTTC.

This clone was picked up a small number of times. The gene calls are TRBV18 and TRBJ2-1; TRBD2 aligns across 8 bases. The V segment lost 4 bases and the J segment 9 bases; nucleotides outside the gene matches: 8. There are 14 residues in the CDR3. The germline V gene has CDR1 KGHSH and CDR2 LQKENI. CDR3 bases: TGTGCCAGCTCACGAACGGGGGGGCGAGGTGAGCAGTTCTTC. It translates to CASSRTGGRGEQFF.

This clone has just a few counts. In nucleotides, the CDR3 is TGTGCCAGCAGATCCCCCGGCGGGGGCACTGAAGCTTTCTTT. This gives the protein CASRSPGGGTEAFF. This rearrangement joins TRBV6-5 to TRBJ1-1; tentatively, D is TRBD1 (5 bases). Trimming left V 6 bases short and J 4 bases short, with 15 bases between. The germline V gene encodes CDR1 MNHEY and CDR2 SVGAGI. CDR3 length equals 14 residues.

The chain has TRBV7-2 and TRBJ1-2, with no clear D. Germline-derived CDR1 and CDR2 are SGHTA and FQGNSA. This CDR3 spans 16 amino acids. Trimming removed 5 bases at V and 2 bases at J, with 18 bases between. In DNA form, the CDR3 reads TGTGCCAGCAGCCCTAGGTGGGCGGGATCCAACTATGGCTACACCTTC. Translated: CASSPRWAGSNYGYTF.

The chain uses TRBV3-1 (or the pseudogene TRBV3-2) and TRBJ1-2; 8 positions agree with TRBD1. This CDR3 comprises 18 residues. The J segment lost 5 bases and the V segment lost 4 bases, leaving 18 bases of the junction unmatched. CDR1 and CDR2 from the germline V gene are LGHDT and YNNKEL (reference sequence). The CDR3 sequence is CASSPPGVGQAFWYGYTF. Written as DNA, the CDR3 is TGTGCCAGCAGCCCCCCGGGGGTGGGACAGGCCTTTTGGTATGGCTACACCTTC.

This clone was seen a handful of times. The chain combines TRBV6-5 with TRBJ1-4, with D possibly TRBD1 on 5 matching bases. Trimming removed 0 bases at V and 6 bases at J, with 11 bases between. The CDR3 covers 15 residues. From germline, CDR1 is MNHEY and CDR2 SVGAGI. The CDR3 DNA is TGTGCCAGCAGTTACTCGAGGCAGGGTGATGAAAAACTGTTTTTT. Translating gives CASSYSRQGDEKLFF.

V and J are TRBV6-6 and TRBJ1-3; D is ambiguous. The CDR3 runs 17 residues. V gave up 5 bases and J gave up 0 bases, with 17 bases separating them. CDR1 MNHNY and CDR2 SVGAGI come from the germline V gene (reference sequence). This chain's CDR3 is CASSRAPESSSGNTIYF. The CDR3 nucleotides are TGTGCCAGCAGTCGGGCGCCGGAGAGTAGCTCTGGAAACACCATATATTTT.

This chain links TRBV9 with TRBJ2-5; TRBD2 matches at 8 bases. J lost 2 bases, V lost 0 bases, and 9 bases had no gene match. The CDR3 sequence is 17 residues long. CDR1 and CDR2 from the germline V gene are SGDLS and YYNGEE. The CDR3 reads CASSVGPGRGVQETQYF. The CDR3 DNA sequence: TGTGCCAGCAGCGTAGGTCCCGGGCGGGGGGTACAAGAGACCCAGTACTTC.

The rearrangement joins TRBV4-1 to TRBJ2-7; 10 nucleotides agree with TRBD2. The germline CDR1 and CDR2 sequences are MGHRA and YSYEKL. Unmatched junction bases numbered 5, after V lost 0 bases and J lost 3 bases. This CDR3 is built from 16 residues. The CDR3 sequence is CASSQEASGRIYEQYF. The CDR3 DNA sequence: TGCGCCAGCAGCCAAGAGGCTAGCGGGAGAATCTACGAGCAGTACTTC.

This clone is categorized as medium-sized. The V and J genes are TRBV5-6 and TRBJ2-1, with D tentatively TRBD1 (6 bases). The CDR3 sequence is 18 residues long. Germline loops: CDR1 SGHDT, CDR2 YYEEEE. Deletions cut 0 bases from V and 0 bases from J, with 16 bases between. CDR3 coding DNA: TGTGCCAGCAGCTTGGTGGGACAAGTCTTGAGCTCCTACAATGAGCAGTTCTTC. This translates into CASSLVGQVLSSYNEQFF.